This T cell receptor beta chain was captured by sequencing in a study of cytomegalovirus exposure and HLA in healthy donors. In the PCR, 60 Vbeta and 13 Jbeta primers were used. Only in-frame clones appear in the TCRdb table, and some are missing; sequencing was by immunoSEQ multiplex PCR. The table lists more than 110,000 clones, 80% of them singletons. Germline CDR1 is KGHSH and CDR2 is LQKENI. The CDR3 runs to 17 residues. Trimming removed 0 bases at V and 8 bases at J, with 17 bases between. This receptor was identified in a male donor in good health and CMV-seronegative. Sequencing input: PBMCs. This chain uses TRBV18 with TRBJ1-6; possible D gene TRBD1, 5 bases. CDR3 residues: CASSPPGQGLRDSPLHF. The CDR3 nucleotides read TGTGCCAGCTCACCACCGGGGCAGGGCCTCCGGGATTCACCCCTCCACTTT.